This TCR beta chain was recovered during a study of blood T cell repertoires in COVID-19. This clone showed up just a few times. V gave up 5 bases and J gave up 8 bases; unmatched junction bases: 10. Germline loops: CDR1 SEHNR, CDR2 FQNEAQ (reference sequence). The CDR3 runs to 15 residues. Authors' processing steps: Nucleated cell number was recorded as an estimate derived from reference gene primer amplification. The assay was immunoSEQ multiplex PCR, and TCRdb's table has in-frame clones only and misses some. The DNA gave D and trimming, while V, J and clone size come from that table. The top ten hold 7.5% to 10% of the sample, which has fewer than 70,000 clones, 80% to 85% seen once.

The clonotype comes from a man over 45 with active COVID-19. The J gene is TRBJ2-3, the V gene TRBV7-9, with 10 bases aligning to TRBD1. The source material was peripheral blood. The CDR3 reads CASSPRGQGMGTQYF. DNA for the CDR3: TGTGCCAGCAGCCCCAGGGGACAGGGGATGGGTACGCAGTATTTT.